These 10 T cell receptor beta chains originate from one sample sequenced in a study of preoperative IRX-2 immunotherapy in early breast cancer. The treatment was: preoperative locoregional IRX-2 cytokine immunotherapy. Method: immunoSEQ multiplex PCR; TCRdb's copy keeps in-frame clones and lacks some. The sample contains approximately 28,000 clones, under 90% of which appear only once. Sample acquisition took place from a patient treated with IRX-2 immunotherapy. These TCRs come from a human donor with breast cancer.

The rearrangement uses TRBV15 and TRBJ1-5, with D possibly matching TRBD1 (5 bases). There are 19 residues in the CDR3. V lost 4 bases to trimming and J lost 4 bases, with 26 bases between them. CDR1 LNHNV and CDR2 YYDKDF come from the germline V gene (reference sequence). The CDR3 DNA reads as TGTGCCACCAGCACCTTCCAAGGAGACAGAGGACTTAGTAATCAGCCCCAGCATTTT. Translated, it gives CATSTFQGDRGLSNQPQHF.

This chain connects TRBV11-3 to TRBJ2-7; 8 nucleotides align to TRBD1. CDR3 size: 15 residues. V was pared by 4 bases and J by 3 bases, with 8 bases of the junction left unmatched. Per germline, CDR1 SGHNT and CDR2 YENEEA. CDR3 sequence: CASSSRQGSNYEQYF. The DNA for the CDR3 is TGTGCCAGCAGCTCGAGACAGGGGTCGAACTACGAGCAGTACTTC.

Only one count was recorded for this clone. The chain has TRBV6-8 and TRBJ2-7; D perhaps matches TRBD1 (6 bases). The CDR3 runs to 15 residues. The germline V gene has CDR1 MNHGY and CDR2 SAAAGT. V lost 1 base to trimming and J lost 2 bases, with 12 bases between them. This chain's CDR3 is CASSYFRDIPYEQYF. The CDR3, as DNA: TGTGCCAGCAGTTACTTCCGGGACATACCCTACGAGCAGTACTTC.

This clone was seen more than once but under ten times. At one boundary the junction diverges from the germline segment, which might be a read error. The CDR3 is CASSSGTGLTDMQYF. The CDR3 nucleotides are TGCGCCAGCAGCTCCGGGACAGGCCTCACAGATATGCAGTATTTT. The rearrangement uses TRBV5-1 and TRBJ2-3, with 8 positions matching TRBD1. The CDR3 length is 15 residues. Germline V gene lookup returns CDR1 SGHRS and CDR2 YFSETQ.

The chain joins TRBV6-8 to TRBJ2-3; TRBD2 matches 8 bases. CDR3 size: 16 residues. V gave up 10 bases and J gave up 5 bases; unmatched junction bases: 17. Germline CDR1 MNHGY, CDR2 SAAAGT. The CDR3 is CATSIPTSGWRDTQYF. The CDR3 DNA reads TGTGCCACATCCATCCCCACTAGCGGTTGGAGAGATACGCAGTATTTT.

A single count supports this clone. The chain recombines TRBV5-1 with TRBJ1-2; TRBD1 agrees at 9 bases. CDR1 and CDR2 from the germline V gene are SGHRS and YFSETQ. This CDR3 comprises 16 residues. J was trimmed by 8 bases and V by 1 base; bases with no gene match: 12. The DNA of the CDR3 is TGCGCCAGCAGCTTGTTTGGGACAGGGCCCTTCCAGGGCTACACCTTC. Translating gives CASSLFGTGPFQGYTF. The whole variable domain, filled in from reference TRBV5-1 and TRBJ1-2, reads KAGVTQTPRYLIKTRGQQVTLSCSPISGHRSVSWYQQTPGQGLQFLFEYFSETQRNKGNFPGRFSGRQFSNSRSEMNVSTLELGDSALYLCASSLFGTGPFQGYTFGSGTRLTVV.

This clone was detected only once. The genes are TRBV6-8 and TRBJ1-3; 7 positions agree with TRBD1. The CDR3 is 12 amino acids. The germline gives CDR1 MNHGY, CDR2 SAAAGT. Trimming took 10 bases from V and 2 from J; bases not matched to a gene: 2. DNA for the CDR3: TGTGCCATCAGGGGGGCTGGAAACACCATATATTTT. This sequence encodes CAIRGAGNTIYF.

V usage is TRBV5-1 and J usage is TRBJ2-3; D is perhaps TRBD1 or TRBD2 (6 bases each). CDR1 SGHRS and CDR2 YFSETQ come from the germline V gene. This CDR3 is 14 amino acids long. The V end was cut by 5 bases, the J end by 4 bases, with 14 bases between. The CDR3 region is CASSAGRQADTQYF. The CDR3, as DNA: TGCGCCAGCAGTGCGGGACGACAGGCAGATACGCAGTATTTT.

The chain employs TRBV6-8 and TRBJ1-1, with D perhaps TRBD1 (6 bases). The CDR3 runs to 15 residues. Germline assignment: CDR1 MNHGY and CDR2 SAAAGT. Deletions cut 10 bases from V and 1 base from J, with 19 bases between. Here the CDR3 DNA reads TGTGCCATCCGGCCATCCTCGGGGGCGAACACTGAAGCTTTCTTT. It specifies CAIRPSSGANTEAFF.

The J gene is TRBJ1-3, the V gene TRBV16, with TRBD1 matching 8 bases. Germline V lookup: CDR1 KGHSY, CDR2 FQNENV. The V gene end was trimmed by 0 bases and the J gene end by 4 bases; junction bases not matched to a gene: 5. The CDR3 covers 16 residues. CDR3 in DNA: TGTGCCAGCAGCCAATCCCAGGGGGCGACGGGAAACACCATATATTTT. The encoded protein is CASSQSQGATGNTIYF.